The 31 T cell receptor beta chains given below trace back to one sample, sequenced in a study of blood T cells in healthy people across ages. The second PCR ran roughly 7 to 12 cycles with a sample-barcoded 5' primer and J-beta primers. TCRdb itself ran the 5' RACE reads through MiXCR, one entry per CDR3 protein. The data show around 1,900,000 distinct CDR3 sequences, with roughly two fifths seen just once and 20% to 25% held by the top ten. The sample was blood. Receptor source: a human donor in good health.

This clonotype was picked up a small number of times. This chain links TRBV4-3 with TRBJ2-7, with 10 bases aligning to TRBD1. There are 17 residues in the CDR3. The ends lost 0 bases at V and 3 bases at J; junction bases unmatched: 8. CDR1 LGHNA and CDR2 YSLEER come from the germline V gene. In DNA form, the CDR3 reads TGCGCCAGCAGCCAAGAAGGTTGGGGACAGGGGTTCTACGAGCAGTACTTC. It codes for CASSQEGWGQGFYEQYF.

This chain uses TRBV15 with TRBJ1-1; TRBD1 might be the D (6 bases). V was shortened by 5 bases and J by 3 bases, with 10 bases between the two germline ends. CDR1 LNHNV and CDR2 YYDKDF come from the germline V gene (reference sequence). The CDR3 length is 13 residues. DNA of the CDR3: TGTGCCACCAGCTACAGGGAGGACACTGAAGCTTTCTTT. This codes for CATSYREDTEAFF.

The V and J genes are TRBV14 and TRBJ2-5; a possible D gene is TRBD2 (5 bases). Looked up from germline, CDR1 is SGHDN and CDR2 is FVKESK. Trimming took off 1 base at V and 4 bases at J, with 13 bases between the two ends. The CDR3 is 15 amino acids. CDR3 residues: CASSQVGQRRETQYF. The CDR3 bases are TGTGCCAGCAGCCAAGTAGGGCAGCGGAGAGAGACCCAGTACTTC.

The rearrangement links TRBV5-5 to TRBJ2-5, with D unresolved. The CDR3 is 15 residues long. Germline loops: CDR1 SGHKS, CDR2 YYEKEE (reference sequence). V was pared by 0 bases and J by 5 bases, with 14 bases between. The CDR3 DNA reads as TGTGCCAGCAGCTTGGGCTGGGGTGGTAGGGAGACCCAGTACTTC. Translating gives CASSLGWGGRETQYF.

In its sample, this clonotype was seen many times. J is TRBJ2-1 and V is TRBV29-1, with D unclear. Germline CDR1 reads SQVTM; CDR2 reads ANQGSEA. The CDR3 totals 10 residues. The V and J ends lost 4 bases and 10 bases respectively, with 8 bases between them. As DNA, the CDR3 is TGCAGCGTTGCAGGCGGCGAGCAGTTCTTC. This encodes CSVAGGEQFF.

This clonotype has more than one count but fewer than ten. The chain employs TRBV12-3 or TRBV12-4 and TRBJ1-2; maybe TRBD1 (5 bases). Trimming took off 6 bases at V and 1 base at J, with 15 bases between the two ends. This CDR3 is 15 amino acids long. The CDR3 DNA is TGTGCCAGCAGCCCCAATAGGGGCTATAACTATGGCTACACCTTC. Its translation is CASSPNRGYNYGYTF.

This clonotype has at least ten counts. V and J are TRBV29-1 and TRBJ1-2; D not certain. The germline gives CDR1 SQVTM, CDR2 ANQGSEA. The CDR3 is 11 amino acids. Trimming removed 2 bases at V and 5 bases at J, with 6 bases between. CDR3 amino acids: CSVELGYGYTF. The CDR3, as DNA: TGCAGCGTTGAACTCGGGTATGGCTACACCTTC.

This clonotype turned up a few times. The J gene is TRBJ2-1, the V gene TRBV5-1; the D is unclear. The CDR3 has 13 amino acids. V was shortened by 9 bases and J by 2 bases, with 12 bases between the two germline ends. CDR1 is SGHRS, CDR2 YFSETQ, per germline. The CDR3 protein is CATSGEAYNEQFF. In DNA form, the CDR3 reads TGCGCCACCTCCGGTGAGGCCTACAATGAGCAGTTCTTC. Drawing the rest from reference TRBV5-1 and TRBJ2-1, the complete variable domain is KAGVTQTPRYLIKTRGQQVTLSCSPISGHRSVSWYQQTPGQGLQFLFEYFSETQRNKGNFPGRFSGRQFSNSRSEMNVSTLELGDSALYLCATSGEAYNEQFFGPGTRLTVL.

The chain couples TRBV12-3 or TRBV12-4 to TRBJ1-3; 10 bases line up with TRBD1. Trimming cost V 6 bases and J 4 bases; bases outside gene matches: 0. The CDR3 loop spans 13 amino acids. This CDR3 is CASRTGGGNTIYF. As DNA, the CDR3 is TGTGCCAGCAGGACAGGGGGCGGAAACACCATATATTTT.

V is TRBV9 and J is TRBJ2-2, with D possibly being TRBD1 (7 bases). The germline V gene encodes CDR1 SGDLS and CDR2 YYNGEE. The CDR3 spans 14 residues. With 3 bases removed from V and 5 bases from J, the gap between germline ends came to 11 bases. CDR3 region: CASSAQGRTGELFF. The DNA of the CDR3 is TGTGCCAGCAGCGCACAGGGGAGGACCGGGGAGCTGTTTTTT.

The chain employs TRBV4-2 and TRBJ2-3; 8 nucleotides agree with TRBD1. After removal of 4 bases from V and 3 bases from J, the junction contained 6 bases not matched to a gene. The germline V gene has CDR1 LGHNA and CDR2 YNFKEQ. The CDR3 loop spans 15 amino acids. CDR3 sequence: CASSPLGQGTDTQYF. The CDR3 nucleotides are TGTGCCAGCAGCCCTCTAGGACAGGGAACAGATACGCAGTATTTT.

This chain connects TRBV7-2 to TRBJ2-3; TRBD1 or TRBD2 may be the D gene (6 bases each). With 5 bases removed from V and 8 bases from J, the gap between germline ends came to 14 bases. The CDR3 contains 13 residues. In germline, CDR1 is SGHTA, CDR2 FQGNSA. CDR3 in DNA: TGTGCCAGCAGCCCCGAGGGGGGTTTTACGCAGTATTTT. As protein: CASSPEGGFTQYF.

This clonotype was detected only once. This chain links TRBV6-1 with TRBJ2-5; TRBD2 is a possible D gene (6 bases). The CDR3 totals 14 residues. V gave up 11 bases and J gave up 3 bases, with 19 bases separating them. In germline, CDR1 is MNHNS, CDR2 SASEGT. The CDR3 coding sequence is TGTGCCTTGGGCCAGGAGGGATATGAAGAGACCCAGTACTTC. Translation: CALGQEGYEETQYF.

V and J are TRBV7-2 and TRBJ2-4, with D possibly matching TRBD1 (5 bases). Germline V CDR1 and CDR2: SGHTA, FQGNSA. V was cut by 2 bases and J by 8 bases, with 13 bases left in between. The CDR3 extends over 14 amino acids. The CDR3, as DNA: TGTGCCAGCAGCTTATATCCAGGGAAGGACATTCAGTACTTC. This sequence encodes CASSLYPGKDIQYF.

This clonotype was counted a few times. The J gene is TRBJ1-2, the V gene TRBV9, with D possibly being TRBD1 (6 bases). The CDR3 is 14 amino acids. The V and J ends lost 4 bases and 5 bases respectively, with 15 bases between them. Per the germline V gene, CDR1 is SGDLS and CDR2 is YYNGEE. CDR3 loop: CASSLLGTPYGYTF. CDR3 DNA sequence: TGTGCCAGCAGCCTTCTAGGGACACCTTATGGCTACACCTTC.

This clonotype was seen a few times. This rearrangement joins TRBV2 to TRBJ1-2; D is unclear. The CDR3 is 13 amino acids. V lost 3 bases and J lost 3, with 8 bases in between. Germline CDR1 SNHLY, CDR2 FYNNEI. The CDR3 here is CASSDKGYYGYTF. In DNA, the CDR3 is TGTGCCAGCAGTGATAAGGGCTACTATGGCTACACCTTC. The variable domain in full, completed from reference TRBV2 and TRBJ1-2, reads EPEVTQTPSHQVTQMGQEVILRCVPISNHLYFYWYRQILGQKVEFLVSFYNNEISEKSEIFDDQFSVERPDGSNFTLKIRSTKLEDSAMYFCASSDKGYYGYTFGSGTRLTVV.

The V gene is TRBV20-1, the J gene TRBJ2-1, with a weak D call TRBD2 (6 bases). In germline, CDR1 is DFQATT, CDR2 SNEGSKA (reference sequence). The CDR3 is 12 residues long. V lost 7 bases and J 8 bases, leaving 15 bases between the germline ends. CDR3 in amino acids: CSEPGALDEQFF. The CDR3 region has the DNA TGCAGTGAGCCGGGAGCTCTTGATGAGCAGTTCTTC.

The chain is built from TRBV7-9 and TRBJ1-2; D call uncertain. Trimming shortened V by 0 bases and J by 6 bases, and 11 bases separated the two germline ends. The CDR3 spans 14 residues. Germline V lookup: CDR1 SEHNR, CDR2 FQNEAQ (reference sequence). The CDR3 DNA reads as TGTGCCAGCAGCTTAGCGCGGGATATCCATGGCTACACCTTC. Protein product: CASSLARDIHGYTF.

The CDR3, as DNA: TGCAGTGCTAGAGATCTCAAGGGGGGATTAAACACCGGGGAGCTGTTTTTT. As protein: CSARDLKGGLNTGELFF. The chain couples TRBV20-1 to TRBJ2-2; D tentatively fits TRBD1 or TRBD2 (6 bases each). This CDR3 contains 17 residues. The V and J ends lost 0 bases and 2 bases respectively, with 16 bases between them. The germline CDR1 and CDR2 sequences are DFQATT and SNEGSKA (reference sequence).

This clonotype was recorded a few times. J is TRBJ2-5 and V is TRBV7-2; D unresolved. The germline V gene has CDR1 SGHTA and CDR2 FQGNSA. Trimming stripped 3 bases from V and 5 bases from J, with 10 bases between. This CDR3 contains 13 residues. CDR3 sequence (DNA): TGTGCCAGCAGCTTCGGAAACTCGGAGACCCAGTACTTC. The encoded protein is CASSFGNSETQYF.

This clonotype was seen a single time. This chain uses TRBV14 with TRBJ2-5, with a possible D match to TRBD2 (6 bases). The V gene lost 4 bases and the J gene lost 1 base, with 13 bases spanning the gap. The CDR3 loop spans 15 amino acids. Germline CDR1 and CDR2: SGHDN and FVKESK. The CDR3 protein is CASSLRRGSQETQYF. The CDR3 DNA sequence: TGTGCCAGCAGCCTCAGGAGGGGCAGCCAAGAGACCCAGTACTTC.

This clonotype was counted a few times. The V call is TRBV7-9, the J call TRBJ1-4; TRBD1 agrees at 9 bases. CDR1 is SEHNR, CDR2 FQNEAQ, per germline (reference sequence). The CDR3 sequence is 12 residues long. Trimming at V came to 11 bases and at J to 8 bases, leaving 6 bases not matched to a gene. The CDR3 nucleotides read TGTGCCGGGGGGACAGGGAGCGAAAAACTGTTTTTT. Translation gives CAGGTGSEKLFF.

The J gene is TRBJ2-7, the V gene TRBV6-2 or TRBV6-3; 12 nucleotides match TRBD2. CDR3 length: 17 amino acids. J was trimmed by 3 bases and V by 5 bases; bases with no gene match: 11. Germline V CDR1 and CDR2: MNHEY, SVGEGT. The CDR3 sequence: CASSRTRTSGDLYEQYF. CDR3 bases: TGTGCCAGCAGTCGAACAAGGACTAGCGGGGACCTCTACGAGCAGTACTTC.

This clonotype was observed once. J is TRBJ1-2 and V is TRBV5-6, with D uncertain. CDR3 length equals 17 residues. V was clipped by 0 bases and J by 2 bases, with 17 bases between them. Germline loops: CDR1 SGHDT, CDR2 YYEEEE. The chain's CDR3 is CASSLDPGYYLNYGYTF. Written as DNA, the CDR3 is TGTGCCAGCAGCTTGGATCCGGGTTACTATCTGAACTATGGCTACACCTTC.

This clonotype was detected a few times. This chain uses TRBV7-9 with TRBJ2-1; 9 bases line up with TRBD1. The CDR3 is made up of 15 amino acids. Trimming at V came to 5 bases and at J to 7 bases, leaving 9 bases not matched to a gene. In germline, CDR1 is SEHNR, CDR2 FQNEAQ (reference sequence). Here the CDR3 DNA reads TGTGCCAGCAGCGTAACCGGGACAGGGATTAATGAGCAGTTCTTC. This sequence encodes CASSVTGTGINEQFF.

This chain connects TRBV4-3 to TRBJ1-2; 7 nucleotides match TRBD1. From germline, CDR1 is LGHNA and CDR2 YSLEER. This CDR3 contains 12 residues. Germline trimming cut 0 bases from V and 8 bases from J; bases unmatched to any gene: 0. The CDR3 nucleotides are TGCGCCAGCAGCCAAGAGGGACAGGGCTACACCTTC. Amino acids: CASSQEGQGYTF.

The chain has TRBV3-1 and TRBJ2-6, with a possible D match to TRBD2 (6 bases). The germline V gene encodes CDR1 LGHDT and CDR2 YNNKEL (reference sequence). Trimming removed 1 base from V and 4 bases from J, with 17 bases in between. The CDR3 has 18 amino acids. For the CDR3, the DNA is TGTGCCAGCAGCCAAGGTTGGTGGGCGGGGACCGGGGCCAACGTCCTGACTTTC. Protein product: CASSQGWWAGTGANVLTF.

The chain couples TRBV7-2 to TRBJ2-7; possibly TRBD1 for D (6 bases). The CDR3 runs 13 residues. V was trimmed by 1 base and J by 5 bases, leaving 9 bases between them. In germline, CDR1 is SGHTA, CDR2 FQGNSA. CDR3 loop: CASSLDRENEQYF. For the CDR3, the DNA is TGTGCCAGCAGCTTAGACAGGGAGAACGAGCAGTACTTC.

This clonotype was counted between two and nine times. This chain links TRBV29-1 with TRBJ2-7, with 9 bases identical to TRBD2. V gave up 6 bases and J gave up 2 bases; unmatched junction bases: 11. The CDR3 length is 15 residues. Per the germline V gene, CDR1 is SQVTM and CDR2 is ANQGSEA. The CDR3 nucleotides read TGCAGCGTGAAAAGACGACTAGCGGAACCCTACGAGCAGTACTTC. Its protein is CSVKRRLAEPYEQYF.

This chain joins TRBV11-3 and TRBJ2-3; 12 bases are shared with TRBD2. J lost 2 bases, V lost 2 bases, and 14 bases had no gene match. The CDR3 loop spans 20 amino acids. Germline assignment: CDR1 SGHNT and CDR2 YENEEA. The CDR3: CASSLRLAGEAIGITDTQYF. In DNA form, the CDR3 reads TGTGCCAGCAGCTTAAGACTAGCGGGGGAAGCCATAGGGATCACAGATACGCAGTATTTT.

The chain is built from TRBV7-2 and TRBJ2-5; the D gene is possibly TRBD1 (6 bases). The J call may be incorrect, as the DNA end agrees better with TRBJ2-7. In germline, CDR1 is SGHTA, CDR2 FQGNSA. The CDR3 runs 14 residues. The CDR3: CASSLFQGIHEQYF. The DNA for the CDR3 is TGTGCCAGCAGCTTATTTCAGGGGATCCACGAGCAGTACTTC.